The rows below give T cell receptor beta chains drawn from one sample of a study of CD8 T cells in Susac syndrome. TCRdb redid the calling of the immunoSEQ multiplex PCR reads with MiXCR, one entry per CDR3 protein. Among 210,000 or so distinct CDR3 sequences listed, 92% were seen once. Sequencing input: CD8+ T cells from PBMCs. These receptors were collected from a human donor with multiple sclerosis. The CDR3 runs from the conserved cysteine through the conserved F or W. The D gene is left open where the match is weak. Part of the rows lack a size; the others show once, few, many or a class for expanded clones.

J gene	D gene	V gene	CDR3 length	clone size	CDR3 protein	CDR3 DNA
TRBJ1-1	-	TRBV27	13	-	CASSETGNTEAFF	TGTGCCAGCAGTGAGACCGGGAACACTGAAGCTTTCTTT
TRBJ2-1	-	TRBV6-5	13	-	CASSYGGPNEQFF	TGTGCCAGCAGTTACGGGGGACCAAATGAGCAGTTCTTC
TRBJ2-1	TRBD1	TRBV5-4	13	-	CASSPGQGDEQFF	TGTGCCAGCAGCCCCGGACAGGGGGATGAGCAGTTCTTC
TRBJ1-1	-	TRBV18	15	-	CASSPREGVNTEAFF	TGTGCCAGCTCACCACGGGAGGGTGTGAACACTGAAGCTTTCTTT
TRBJ2-3	TRBD2	TRBV3-1	17	-	CASSQDKRGGQTDTQYF	TGTGCCAGCAGCCAAGATAAACGGGGGGGCCAAACAGATACGCAGTATTTT
TRBJ1-2	-	TRBV7-9	14	few	CASSLSGANYGYTF	TGTGCCAGCAGTTTATCGGGAGCTAACTATGGCTACACCTTC
TRBJ1-2	-	TRBV20-1	14	once	CSALTTPANYGYTF	TGCAGTGCTCTGACAACCCCAGCTAACTATGGCTACACCTTC
TRBJ2-5	TRBD2	TRBV7-6	15	-	CASSWTSGARETQYF	TGTGCCAGCAGCTGGACTAGCGGGGCCAGAGAGACCCAGTACTTC
TRBJ2-1	-	TRBV14	11	once	CASSHLYEQFF	TGTGCCAGCAGCCATTTGTATGAGCAGTTCTTC
TRBJ1-2	-	TRBV6-6	14	-	CASSYAGRSDGYTF	TGTGCCAGCAGTTACGCAGGCAGGAGCGATGGCTACACCTTC
TRBJ1-5	-	TRBV27	13	-	CASSFGPEGPQHF	TGTGCCAGCAGTTTTGGTCCAGAGGGGCCCCAGCATTTT
TRBJ1-4	TRBD1	TRBV3-1	15	-	CASSQGTGGDEKLFF	TGTGCCAGCAGCCAAGGGACAGGGGGCGACGAAAAACTGTTTTTT
TRBJ1-2	-	TRBV6-6	13	-	CANRVQGNYGYTF	TGTGCCAACAGAGTACAGGGAAACTATGGCTACACCTTC
TRBJ2-7	-	TRBV4-1	14	few	CASSAGHGSYEQYF	TGCGCCAGCAGCGCGGGACATGGGTCCTACGAGCAGTACTTC
TRBJ2-2	-	TRBV14	16	-	CASSQVGGFNTGELFF	TGTGCCAGCAGCCAAGTAGGAGGGTTCAACACCGGGGAGCTGTTTTTT
TRBJ1-2	-	TRBV12-3/TRBV12-4	14	-	CASSFAGPNYGYTF	TGTGCCAGCAGTTTCGCGGGGCCTAACTATGGCTACACCTTC
TRBJ2-7	-	TRBV11-3	13	-	CASSPGNYYEQYF	TGTGCCAGCAGCCCCGGGAATTACTACGAGCAGTACTTC
TRBJ1-3	-	TRBV3-1	12	-	CASSPDRNTIYF	TGTGCCAGCAGCCCCGACAGAAACACCATATATTTT
TRBJ2-2	-	TRBV12-3/TRBV12-4	18	-	CASSFLESGRTNTGELFF	TGTGCCAGCAGTTTCCTCGAGAGCGGGCGTACGAACACCGGGGAGCTGTTTTTT
TRBJ2-4	-	TRBV6-2/TRBV6-3	16	once	CASRTIIQGPGNIQYF	TGTGCCAGCAGGACCATCATACAGGGCCCAGGGAACATTCAGTACTTC
TRBJ2-7	-	TRBV29-1	14	-	CGVEGTLGSYEQYF	TGCGGCGTGGAAGGGACACTCGGCTCCTACGAGCAGTACTTC
TRBJ1-4	TRBD1	TRBV25-1	15	-	CASSAPGQGLEKLFF	TGTGCCAGCAGTGCCCCGGGACAGGGACTTGAAAAACTGTTTTTT
TRBJ2-1	TRBD2	TRBV4-1	17	-	CASSLQALAGDFNEQFF	TGCGCCAGCAGCCTACAAGCGCTAGCGGGAGATTTTAATGAGCAGTTCTTC
TRBJ1-1	TRBD1	TRBV14	14	-	CASSLRGRSTEAFF	TGTGCCAGCAGCCTCAGGGGGCGGTCCACTGAAGCTTTCTTT
TRBJ1-2	-	TRBV13	17	-	CASSFGEGSRTDYGYTF	TGTGCCAGCAGCTTCGGGGAGGGCTCGCGCACCGACTATGGCTACACCTTC
TRBJ2-3	TRBD2	TRBV29-1	14	-	CSVRTSGSADTQYF	TGCAGCGTCCGGACTAGCGGGAGCGCAGATACGCAGTATTTT
TRBJ2-4	-	TRBV7-9	16	-	CASSRPTGELKNIQYF	TGTGCCAGCAGTCGCCCGACAGGAGAACTCAAAAACATTCAGTACTTC
TRBJ2-2	-	TRBV27	14	-	CASSMAVGTGELFF	TGTGCCAGCAGTATGGCGGTGGGCACCGGGGAGCTGTTTTTT
TRBJ2-7	-	TRBV3-1	13	-	CASSRRIEYEQYF	TGTGCCAGCAGCCGGCGTATAGAGTACGAGCAGTACTTC
TRBJ1-1	-	TRBV7-9	15	-	CASSLVTGTNTEAFF	TGTGCCAGCAGCTTAGTAACAGGAACGAACACTGAAGCTTTCTTT
TRBJ1-1	-	TRBV6-2/TRBV6-3	13	-	CASTWATNTEAFF	TGTGCCAGCACTTGGGCGACGAACACTGAAGCTTTCTTT
TRBJ2-1	-	TRBV19	15	-	CASSIVAGRGNEQFF	TGTGCCAGTAGTATAGTTGCGGGAAGGGGCAATGAGCAGTTCTTC
TRBJ2-2	-	TRBV9	16	-	CASSVKIQANTGELFF	TGTGCCAGCAGCGTAAAGATCCAGGCGAACACCGGGGAGCTGTTTTTT
TRBJ2-1	-	TRBV19	12	-	CASSMDFNEQFF	TGTGCCAGTAGTATGGACTTTAATGAGCAGTTCTTC
TRBJ1-1	-	TRBV30	12	-	CAWSWENTEAFF	TGTGCCTGGAGTTGGGAGAACACTGAAGCTTTCTTT
TRBJ2-1	TRBD2	TRBV9	17	-	CASSVDPKRGNYNEQFF	TGTGCCAGCAGCGTAGATCCTAAGCGGGGGAACTACAATGAGCAGTTCTTC
TRBJ2-7	-	TRBV13	15	once	CASSLPSGGTDEQYF	TGTGCCAGCAGCTTACCTTCAGGGGGGACGGACGAGCAGTACTTC
TRBJ2-5	TRBD2	TRBV3-1	17	-	CASSQAGLAVYQETQYF	TGTGCCAGCAGCCAGGCGGGACTAGCGGTTTACCAAGAGACCCAGTACTTC
TRBJ2-1	-	TRBV5-6	16	once	CASSLGQESSYNEQFF	TGTGCCAGCAGCTTGGGACAGGAGAGCTCCTACAATGAGCAGTTCTTC
TRBJ2-7	-	TRBV3-1	12	-	CASSRDVYEQYF	TGTGCCAGCAGCCGGGACGTCTACGAGCAGTACTTC
TRBJ2-7	TRBD1	TRBV11-2	14	-	CASSLYKGANEQYF	TGTGCCAGCAGCTTATACAAGGGGGCTAACGAGCAGTACTTC
TRBJ1-5	TRBD1	TRBV2	15	-	CASSFTGASNQPQHF	TGTGCCAGCAGTTTTACAGGGGCGAGCAATCAGCCCCAGCATTTT
TRBJ2-7	TRBD2	TRBV7-9	16	-	CASSPRKREGPYEQYF	TGTGCCAGCAGCCCTCGAAAGCGGGAGGGCCCCTACGAGCAGTACTTC
TRBJ2-3	-	TRBV5-1	15	-	CASSLDRSSTDTQYF	TGCGCCAGCAGCTTGGACAGATCCTCCACAGATACGCAGTATTTT
TRBJ2-2	-	TRBV5-6	14	once	CASSFGPSTGELFF	TGTGCCAGCAGCTTTGGTCCCAGCACCGGGGAGCTGTTTTTT
TRBJ2-2	-	TRBV4-1	16	-	CASSPVVLAGTGELFF	TGCGCCAGCAGCCCAGTCGTACTAGCCGGCACCGGGGAGCTGTTTTTT
TRBJ2-7	-	TRBV6-1	16	-	CASSELGDRRSYEQYF	TGTGCCAGCAGTGAACTAGGAGACAGGCGATCCTACGAGCAGTACTTC
TRBJ1-4	-	TRBV6-6	16	-	CASSATDWATNEKLFF	TGTGCCAGCAGTGCAACCGATTGGGCAACTAATGAAAAACTGTTTTTT
TRBJ2-7	-	TRBV4-1	14	-	CASSQNQGTYEQYF	TGCGCCAGCAGCCAAAACCAGGGGACCTACGAGCAGTACTTC
TRBJ2-1	-	TRBV20-1	16	-	CSARDHAGTSYNEQFF	TGCAGTGCTAGAGATCATGCGGGTACCTCCTACAATGAGCAGTTCTTC
TRBJ2-5	TRBD1	TRBV12-3/TRBV12-4	14	-	CASSIGQGQETQYF	TGTGCCAGCAGTATCGGACAGGGCCAAGAGACCCAGTACTTC
TRBJ1-2	TRBD1	TRBV6-2/TRBV6-3	12	-	CASRIGTAGYTF	TGTGCCAGCAGGATCGGGACAGCTGGCTACACCTTC
TRBJ2-3	-	TRBV5-1	15	-	CASSLINLATDTQYF	TGCGCCAGCAGCTTGATTAACCTGGCCACAGATACGCAGTATTTT
TRBJ1-2	TRBD1	TRBV12-5	13	-	CASGFTGGNGYTF	TGTGCTAGTGGTTTCACAGGGGGCAATGGCTACACCTTC